The 10 T cell receptor beta chains listed next were all sequenced from one sample in a study of shared clonotypes between healthy human individuals. The naive CD8 subset, CD45RO-negative cells positively selected for CCR7, excluded terminally differentiated effector memory CD45RA+ cells. Here immunoSEQ multiplex PCR was the method, and the copy in TCRdb shows in-frame clones only, minus some. Here the sample spans about 2 million clones, roughly 94% being singletons. Sequenced material: naive CD8+ T cells sorted from blood. All receptors derive from a man in his late teens or twenties in good health.

The rearrangement uses TRBV6-1 and TRBJ1-2, with D tentatively TRBD1 (5 bases). Germline V gene data show CDR1 as MNHNS and CDR2 as SASEGT. V lost 5 bases, J lost 4 bases, and 11 bases lay in between. The CDR3 length is 13 residues. The CDR3 is CASSPGPSYGYTF. DNA of the CDR3: TGTGCCAGCAGTCCGGGACCGAGCTATGGCTACACCTTC.

The chain uses TRBV5-4 and TRBJ1-2, with TRBD1 matching over 9 bases. J was trimmed by 1 base and V by 3 bases; bases with no gene match: 7. CDR1 and CDR2 from the germline V gene are SGHNT and YYREEE (reference sequence). The length of the CDR3 is 16 residues. The CDR3 sequence: CASSSWDRADNYGYTF. CDR3 nucleotides: TGTGCCAGCAGCTCTTGGGACAGGGCGGATAACTATGGCTACACCTTC.

This chain connects TRBV16 to TRBJ2-7; D is ambiguous. The CDR3 is made up of 14 amino acids. V lost 4 bases and J 0 bases, leaving 10 bases between the germline ends. The V gene's germline CDR1 is KGHSY and CDR2 FQNENV. CDR3 protein: CASSLTGGSYEQYF. CDR3 DNA: TGTGCCAGCAGCCTGACGGGCGGCTCCTACGAGCAGTACTTC.

The V gene is TRBV4-1, the J gene TRBJ2-1; either TRBD1 or TRBD2 may fit D (6 bases each). Germline V gives CDR1 MGHRA, CDR2 YSYEKL. CDR3 length equals 16 residues. V dropped 0 bases and J dropped 4 bases, with 13 bases sitting between them. CDR3 nucleotide sequence: TGCGCCAGCAGCCAAGAATGGGGGGCTAAATACAATGAGCAGTTCTTC. Translated: CASSQEWGAKYNEQFF.

The chain joins TRBV12-5 to TRBJ1-1; 9 bases fit TRBD1. The CDR3 has 17 residues. Germline loops: CDR1 LGHNT, CDR2 FRNRAP. With 0 bases clipped from V and 0 bases from J, the junction kept 5 bases outside the gene matches. The DNA for the CDR3 is TGTGCTAGTGGTTTGGTACGGACAGGGGCCTTGAACACTGAAGCTTTCTTT. Protein: CASGLVRTGALNTEAFF.

The chain links TRBV7-8 to TRBJ2-1, with D perhaps TRBD2 (5 bases). Germline lookup yields CDR1 SGHVS and CDR2 FQNEAQ. V was trimmed by 2 bases and J by 10 bases, leaving 21 bases between them. The CDR3 is made up of 16 amino acids. CDR3: CASSLPWRAENEEQFF. For the CDR3, the DNA is TGTGCCAGCAGCTTACCCTGGCGGGCCGAGAATGAGGAGCAGTTCTTC.

V and J are TRBV10-1 and TRBJ1-5, with D unclear. The V end lost 1 base, the J end lost 4 bases, and 14 bases lay between the germline ends. This CDR3 is 16 amino acids long. Looked up from germline, CDR1 is WNHNN and CDR2 is SYGVQD (reference sequence). The CDR3 region is CASSEFGRTGNQPQHF. The CDR3 nucleotides are TGCGCCAGCAGTGAGTTCGGACGGACCGGGAATCAGCCCCAGCATTTT.

This sequence joins TRBV4-2 and TRBJ2-7; no firm D call. V lost 4 bases and J 3 bases, leaving 13 bases between the germline ends. CDR1 and CDR2 (germline): LGHNA, YNFKEQ. This CDR3 has 14 amino acids. As DNA, the CDR3 is TGTGCCAGCAGCCTCAGTAGGTGGGACTACGAGCAGTACTTC. It specifies CASSLSRWDYEQYF.

The chain couples TRBV5-1 to TRBJ2-3; maybe TRBD2 (5 bases). V was cut by 6 bases and J by 7 bases, with 9 bases left in between. This CDR3 has 11 amino acids. Per germline, CDR1 SGHRS and CDR2 YFSETQ. In DNA form, the CDR3 reads TGCGCCAGCACCGGCGGGTATACGCAGTATTTT. Its protein product is CASTGGYTQYF.

The V gene is TRBV27, the J gene TRBJ2-7; 8 bases fit TRBD1. V lost 5 bases and J lost 0; bases outside the gene matches: 9. CDR3 length: 16 amino acids. CDR1 and CDR2 from the germline V gene are MNHEY and SMNVEV (reference sequence). The DNA for the CDR3 is TGTGCCAGCAGTCCAGCACAGGGGGATAGCTCCTACGAGCAGTACTTC. Residues: CASSPAQGDSSYEQYF.